Below are 27 T cell receptor beta chains sequenced from a single sample in a study of T-cell memory formation after mild COVID-19. Each CDR3 protein gets one entry after TCRdb re-called the 5' RACE reads with MiXCR. This table holds roughly 150,000 distinct CDR3 sequences, roughly 14% found once. The sequenced material came from PBMCs or a T cell subset sorted from them (not recorded which). Receptors were obtained from an adult woman who had mild COVID-19 (a few samples of this study predate the infection). Cell type and time point are not known.

This clonotype was seen a handful of times. The J gene is TRBJ1-2, the V gene TRBV20-1, with D tentatively TRBD1 (5 bases). There are 12 residues in the CDR3. CDR1 and CDR2 from the germline V gene are DFQATT and SNEGSKA (reference sequence). The V end lost 5 bases, the J end lost 1 base, and 8 bases lay between the germline ends. CDR3 loop: CSALGVNYGYTF. The CDR3 coding sequence is TGCAGTGCTCTGGGGGTTAACTATGGCTACACCTTC.

The chain couples TRBV3-1 to TRBJ2-7; D is unclear. Germline assignment: CDR1 LGHDT and CDR2 YNNKEL (reference sequence). The CDR3 runs 12 residues. The V end was cut by 4 bases, the J end by 1 base, with 5 bases between. CDR3 protein: CASSRWSYEQYF. DNA for the CDR3: TGTGCCAGCAGCCGCTGGTCCTACGAGCAGTACTTC.

This clonotype was seen more than once but under ten times. V gene TRBV12-3 or TRBV12-4 combines with J gene TRBJ2-7; a possible D gene is TRBD2 (6 bases). V dropped 5 bases and J dropped 4 bases, with 18 bases sitting between them. This CDR3 contains 15 residues. The CDR3 sequence is CASSPGGNPLYEQYF. The DNA for the CDR3 is TGTGCCAGCAGTCCCGGGGGAAACCCCTTATACGAGCAGTACTTC.

This clonotype was counted only a few times. This chain links TRBV3-1 with TRBJ2-2; D may be TRBD2 (6 bases). The CDR3 sequence is 16 residues long. V dropped 3 bases and J dropped 1 base, with 12 bases sitting between them. Germline V CDR1 and CDR2: LGHDT, YNNKEL (reference sequence). CDR3 nucleotide sequence: TGTGCCAGCAGCCAGACCGGGACTTTGAACACCGGGGAGCTGTTTTTT. Protein product: CASSQTGTLNTGELFF.

The chain links TRBV19 to TRBJ1-2; D is possibly TRBD1 (5 bases). Per germline, CDR1 LNHDA and CDR2 SQIVND (reference sequence). This CDR3 comprises 12 residues. Deletions cut 8 bases from V and 4 bases from J, with 11 bases between. The CDR3 nucleotides are TGTGCCAGTTCACAGGTCCCCTATGGCTACACCTTC. The encoded protein is CASSQVPYGYTF.

V is TRBV28 and J is TRBJ2-3; no clear D. V lost 6 bases and J lost 2, with 6 bases in between. This CDR3 region has 12 residues. Per germline, CDR1 MDHEN and CDR2 SYDVKM. The chain's CDR3 is CASRGNTDTQYF. CDR3 DNA: TGTGCCAGCAGGGGCAACACAGATACGCAGTATTTT. The full variable domain, its missing parts supplied by reference TRBV28 and TRBJ2-3, is DVKVTQSSRYLVKRTGEKVFLECVQDMDHENMFWYRQDPGLGLRLIYFSYDVKMKEKGDIPEGYSVSREKKERFSLILESASTNQTSMYLCASRGNTDTQYFGPGTRLTVL.

The V gene is TRBV11-2, the J gene TRBJ2-1; 10 nucleotides agree with TRBD2. With V trimmed by 5 bases and J by 6 bases, 19 bases remained unmatched. CDR1 is SGHAT and CDR2 is FQNNGV in the germline V gene. This CDR3 has 19 residues. CDR3 in amino acids: CASSLGSGGANWMFNEQFF. DNA of the CDR3: TGTGCCAGCAGCCTAGGAAGCGGGGGGGCCAATTGGATGTTCAATGAGCAGTTCTTC.

The sample holds many counts of this clonotype. The chain uses TRBV18 and TRBJ1-1; 9 bases line up with TRBD1. The CDR3 is 14 residues long. The V and J ends lost 3 bases and 2 bases, in that order; junction bases with no gene match: 1. CDR1 and CDR2 (germline): KGHSH, LQKENI. The CDR3 bases are TGTGCCAGCTCACCGGGACAGGGAAACACTGAAGCTTTCTTT. Translation gives CASSPGQGNTEAFF. The full variable domain, rest sourced from reference TRBV18 and TRBJ1-1, is NAGVMQNPRHLVRRRGQEARLRCSPMKGHSHVYWYRQLPEEGLKFMVYLQKENIIDESGMPKERFSAEFPKEGPSILRIQQVVRGDSAAYFCASSPGQGNTEAFFGQGTRLTVV.

The gene calls are TRBV6-5 and TRBJ2-7; 13 bases agree with TRBD2. Per germline, CDR1 MNHEY and CDR2 SVGAGI. The ends lost 3 bases at V and 4 bases at J; junction bases unmatched: 15. The CDR3 has 19 residues. Here the CDR3 DNA reads TGTGCCAGCAGTTATTATCGCCCGACTAGCGGGGGGCCGCCATACGAGCAGTACTTC. Translated, it gives CASSYYRPTSGGPPYEQYF.

This clonotype was recorded a few times. The V call is TRBV4-1, the J call TRBJ1-4; weak D call: TRBD1 (6 bases). Germline V gives CDR1 MGHRA, CDR2 YSYEKL. The V gene lost 2 bases and the J gene lost 6 bases, with 19 bases spanning the gap. The length of the CDR3 is 17 residues. CDR3 nucleotides: TGCGCCAGCAGCCAACCTCCTAGGGGGAAAAATCATGAAAAACTGTTTTTT. The encoded protein is CASSQPPRGKNHEKLFF.

The V and J genes are TRBV5-4 and TRBJ2-2; TRBD1 agrees at 7 bases. This CDR3 spans 16 amino acids. Germline V CDR1 and CDR2: SGHNT, YYREEE (reference sequence). V was pared by 4 bases and J by 4 bases, with 10 bases of the junction left unmatched. In nucleotides, the CDR3 is TGTGCCAGCAGCCACAGGGGTGGGACGCGCACCGGGGAGCTGTTTTTT. Its protein product is CASSHRGGTRTGELFF.

V and J are TRBV7-4 and TRBJ2-2, with 7 bases identical to TRBD1. Unmatched junction bases numbered 7, after V lost 2 bases and J lost 4 bases. Germline V lookup: CDR1 SGHVT, CDR2 SQSDAQ. CDR3 length: 16 residues. The CDR3 reads CASSLTWGQLTGELFF. CDR3 in DNA: TGTGCCAGCAGCTTAACCTGGGGACAGCTCACCGGGGAGCTGTTTTTT. Full variable domain (missing parts from reference TRBV7-4 and TRBJ2-2): GAGVSQSPRYKVAKRGRDVALRCDSISGHVTLYWYRQTLGQGSEVLTYSQSDAQRDKSGRPSGRFSAERPERSVSTLKIQRTEQGDSAVYLCASSLTWGQLTGELFFGEGSRLTVL.

The rearrangement links TRBV20-1 to TRBJ2-1; TRBD2 aligns across 7 bases. V gave up 7 bases and J gave up 4 bases; unmatched junction bases: 7. The CDR3 is made up of 13 amino acids. The germline gives CDR1 DFQATT, CDR2 SNEGSKA (reference sequence). The CDR3 nucleotides read TGCAGTGGGGAGCGGGGAGGGTACAATGAGCAGTTCTTC. It codes for CSGERGGYNEQFF.

V and J are TRBV7-8 and TRBJ2-7; maybe TRBD2 (5 bases). The CDR3 extends over 14 amino acids. Trimming cost V 8 bases and J 4 bases, with 18 bases left between them. CDR1 and CDR2 from the germline V gene are SGHVS and FQNEAQ. DNA for the CDR3: TGTGCCAGCCGCCCGGAAGCGGCGATTTACGAGCAGTACTTC. Protein: CASRPEAAIYEQYF. Full variable domain (remainder filled in from reference TRBV7-8 and TRBJ2-7): GAGVSQSPRYKVAKRGQDVALRCDPISGHVSLFWYQQALGQGPEFLTYFQNEAQLDKSGLPSDRFFAERPEGSVSTLKIQRTQQEDSAVYLCASRPEAAIYEQYFGPGTRLTVT.

This clonotype has ten or more counts. The rearrangement joins TRBV29-1 to TRBJ2-2, with TRBD2 matching 7 bases. The CDR3 runs 12 residues. V trimming: 4 bases; J trimming: 4 bases; junction bases outside the gene matches: 0. Germline lookup yields CDR1 SQVTM and CDR2 ANQGSEA. The CDR3 region has the DNA TGCAGCGTTGGGGGGGGCACCGGGGAGCTGTTTTTT. Its translation is CSVGGGTGELFF.

The chain is built from TRBV24-1 and TRBJ2-5; D may match TRBD1 or TRBD2 (6 bases each). There are 16 residues in the CDR3. In germline, CDR1 is KGHDR, CDR2 SFDVKD. V was pared by 4 bases and J by 4 bases, with 18 bases between. This CDR3 is CATSDPGAKGVETQYF. The CDR3 nucleotides are TGTGCCACCAGTGACCCGGGGGCAAAGGGCGTAGAGACCCAGTACTTC.

The V call is TRBV7-3, the J call TRBJ2-1, with 13 bases aligning to TRBD2. The CDR3 totals 18 residues. V shed 4 bases and J 2 bases; nucleotides not matched to a gene: 8. The germline V gene encodes CDR1 SGHTA and CDR2 FQGTGA. This CDR3 reads CASSSPGLAGQTYNEQFF. The CDR3 nucleotides are TGTGCCAGCAGCTCTCCGGGACTAGCGGGACAGACCTACAATGAGCAGTTCTTC.

This clonotype was seen a handful of times. This rearrangement joins TRBV5-5 to TRBJ1-1; TRBD1 agrees at 11 bases. V lost 3 bases to trimming and J lost 3 bases; unmatched junction nucleotides: 4. Germline CDR1 is SGHKS and CDR2 is YYEKEE (reference sequence). The CDR3 contains 15 residues. Written as DNA, the CDR3 is TGTGCCAGCAGCTCCCTGGGACAGGGGGACACTGAAGCTTTCTTT. Its protein product is CASSSLGQGDTEAFF.

The CDR3 nucleotides are TGTGCCAGCAGCCAAGACGGCAACACCGGGGAGCTGTTTTTT. Its protein is CASSQDGNTGELFF. This rearrangement joins TRBV4-2 to TRBJ2-2; D unclear. The germline V and J ends were trimmed by 0 bases and 2 bases, with 4 bases remaining between them. The germline CDR1 and CDR2 sequences are LGHNA and YNFKEQ. This CDR3 is 14 amino acids long.

The V gene is TRBV5-1, the J gene TRBJ2-7, with 8 nucleotides matching TRBD1. The germline V gene encodes CDR1 SGHRS and CDR2 YFSETQ. V was clipped by 1 base and J by 2 bases; unmatched bases: 5. The CDR3 runs to 15 residues. The CDR3 here is CASSLPETGAYEQYF. The CDR3 bases are TGCGCCAGCAGCTTGCCAGAGACAGGGGCCTACGAGCAGTACTTC.

V gene TRBV18 combines with J gene TRBJ2-5; D is unclear. The V gene's germline CDR1 is KGHSH and CDR2 LQKENI. The CDR3 extends over 14 amino acids. V gave up 6 bases and J gave up 4 bases, with 15 bases separating them. The CDR3 region has the DNA TGTGCCAGCTCCCTCGGATCGGAGAGAGAGACCCAGTACTTC. As protein: CASSLGSERETQYF. The entire variable domain, with the rest obtained from reference TRBV18 and TRBJ2-5, is as follows: NAGVMQNPRHLVRRRGQEARLRCSPMKGHSHVYWYRQLPEEGLKFMVYLQKENIIDESGMPKERFSAEFPKEGPSILRIQQVVRGDSAAYFCASSLGSERETQYFGPGTRLLVL.

In this sample, this clonotype turned up a few times. The genes are TRBV24-1 and TRBJ1-2, with a tentative D call TRBD1 (6 bases). Trimming removed 2 bases at V and 3 bases at J, with 12 bases between. CDR3 length: 15 residues. From germline, CDR1 is KGHDR and CDR2 SFDVKD. The CDR3 DNA sequence: TGTGCCACCAGTGATTCCCGGACAGCTTACTATGGCTACACCTTC. Translating it yields CATSDSRTAYYGYTF.

The chain employs TRBV7-6 and TRBJ2-7, with TRBD1 matching over 7 bases. The CDR3 runs to 15 residues. Trimming took 1 base from V and 5 from J; bases not matched to a gene: 8. Germline V gives CDR1 SGHVS, CDR2 FNYEAQ. The CDR3 nucleotides are TGTGCCAGCAGCTTAGACCGACAGGGTCTAAACGAGCAGTACTTC. Translating it yields CASSLDRQGLNEQYF.

This rearrangement joins TRBV7-2 to TRBJ2-5; D not certain. The CDR3 is 13 residues long. Trimming left V 0 bases short and J 7 bases short, with 9 bases between. Per the germline V gene, CDR1 is SGHTA and CDR2 is FQGNSA. The chain's CDR3 is CASSLAAEGTQYF. The CDR3 coding sequence is TGTGCCAGCAGCTTAGCGGCGGAAGGGACCCAGTACTTC. The variable domain in full, completed from reference TRBV7-2 and TRBJ2-5, reads GAGVSQSPSNKVTEKGKDVELRCDPISGHTALYWYRQSLGQGLEFLIYFQGNSAPDKSGLPSDRFSAERTGGSVSTLTIQRTQQEDSAVYLCASSLAAEGTQYFGPGTRLLVL.

The table lists this clonotype with a few counts. The CDR3 reads CAVPTSGSFTDTQYF. CDR3 coding DNA: TGTGCCGTACCGACTAGCGGGTCTTTCACAGATACGCAGTATTTT. This rearrangement joins TRBV12-3 or TRBV12-4 to TRBJ2-3, with 10 bases lining up with TRBD2. This CDR3 region has 15 residues. Unmatched junction bases numbered 10, after V lost 11 bases and J lost 2 bases.

The V and J genes are TRBV24-1 and TRBJ2-3, with unresolved D. The CDR3 is 13 residues long. V was trimmed by 6 bases and J by 2 bases, leaving 8 bases between them. CDR1 and CDR2 (germline): KGHDR, SFDVKD. The CDR3 coding sequence is TGTGCCACCAGTCGAGTAGACACAGATACGCAGTATTTT. Translation gives CATSRVDTDTQYF.

Only a few counts were recorded for this clonotype. The V call is TRBV5-1, the J call TRBJ1-2, with no clear D. Germline assignment: CDR1 SGHRS and CDR2 YFSETQ. The CDR3 runs to 14 residues. With 3 bases removed from V and 0 bases from J, the gap between germline ends came to 9 bases. In nucleotides, the CDR3 is TGCGCCAGCAGCTCCTCTGGCACTAACTATGGCTACACCTTC. It is translated as CASSSSGTNYGYTF.